This T cell receptor beta chain was captured by sequencing in a study of cytomegalovirus exposure and HLA in healthy donors. General study results and limits: Association of a missense DCLRE1C variant with TCR beta V- and J-gene trimming was reported in a later analysis.

CDR1 SGHRS and CDR2 YFSETQ come from the germline V gene. With 1 base clipped from V and 3 bases from J, the junction kept 1 base outside the gene matches. The CDR3 is 13 residues long. The PCR used 60 Vbeta and 13 Jbeta primers. The protocol was immunoSEQ multiplex PCR, while the TCRdb copy is restricted to in-frame clones and leaves out a portion. The data hold 100,000 to 150,000 clones, with over 60% observed a single time. Points on this clone: Its antigen is undetermined.

V and J are TRBV5-1 and TRBJ2-7; 7 bases agree with TRBD2. The sequenced sample was PBMCs. The sequence was obtained from a woman between 40 and 50 years old in good health and CMV-seropositive. The CDR3 is CASSLTSDYEQYF. The CDR3 DNA follows: TGCGCCAGCAGCTTGACTAGCGACTACGAGCAGTACTTC.